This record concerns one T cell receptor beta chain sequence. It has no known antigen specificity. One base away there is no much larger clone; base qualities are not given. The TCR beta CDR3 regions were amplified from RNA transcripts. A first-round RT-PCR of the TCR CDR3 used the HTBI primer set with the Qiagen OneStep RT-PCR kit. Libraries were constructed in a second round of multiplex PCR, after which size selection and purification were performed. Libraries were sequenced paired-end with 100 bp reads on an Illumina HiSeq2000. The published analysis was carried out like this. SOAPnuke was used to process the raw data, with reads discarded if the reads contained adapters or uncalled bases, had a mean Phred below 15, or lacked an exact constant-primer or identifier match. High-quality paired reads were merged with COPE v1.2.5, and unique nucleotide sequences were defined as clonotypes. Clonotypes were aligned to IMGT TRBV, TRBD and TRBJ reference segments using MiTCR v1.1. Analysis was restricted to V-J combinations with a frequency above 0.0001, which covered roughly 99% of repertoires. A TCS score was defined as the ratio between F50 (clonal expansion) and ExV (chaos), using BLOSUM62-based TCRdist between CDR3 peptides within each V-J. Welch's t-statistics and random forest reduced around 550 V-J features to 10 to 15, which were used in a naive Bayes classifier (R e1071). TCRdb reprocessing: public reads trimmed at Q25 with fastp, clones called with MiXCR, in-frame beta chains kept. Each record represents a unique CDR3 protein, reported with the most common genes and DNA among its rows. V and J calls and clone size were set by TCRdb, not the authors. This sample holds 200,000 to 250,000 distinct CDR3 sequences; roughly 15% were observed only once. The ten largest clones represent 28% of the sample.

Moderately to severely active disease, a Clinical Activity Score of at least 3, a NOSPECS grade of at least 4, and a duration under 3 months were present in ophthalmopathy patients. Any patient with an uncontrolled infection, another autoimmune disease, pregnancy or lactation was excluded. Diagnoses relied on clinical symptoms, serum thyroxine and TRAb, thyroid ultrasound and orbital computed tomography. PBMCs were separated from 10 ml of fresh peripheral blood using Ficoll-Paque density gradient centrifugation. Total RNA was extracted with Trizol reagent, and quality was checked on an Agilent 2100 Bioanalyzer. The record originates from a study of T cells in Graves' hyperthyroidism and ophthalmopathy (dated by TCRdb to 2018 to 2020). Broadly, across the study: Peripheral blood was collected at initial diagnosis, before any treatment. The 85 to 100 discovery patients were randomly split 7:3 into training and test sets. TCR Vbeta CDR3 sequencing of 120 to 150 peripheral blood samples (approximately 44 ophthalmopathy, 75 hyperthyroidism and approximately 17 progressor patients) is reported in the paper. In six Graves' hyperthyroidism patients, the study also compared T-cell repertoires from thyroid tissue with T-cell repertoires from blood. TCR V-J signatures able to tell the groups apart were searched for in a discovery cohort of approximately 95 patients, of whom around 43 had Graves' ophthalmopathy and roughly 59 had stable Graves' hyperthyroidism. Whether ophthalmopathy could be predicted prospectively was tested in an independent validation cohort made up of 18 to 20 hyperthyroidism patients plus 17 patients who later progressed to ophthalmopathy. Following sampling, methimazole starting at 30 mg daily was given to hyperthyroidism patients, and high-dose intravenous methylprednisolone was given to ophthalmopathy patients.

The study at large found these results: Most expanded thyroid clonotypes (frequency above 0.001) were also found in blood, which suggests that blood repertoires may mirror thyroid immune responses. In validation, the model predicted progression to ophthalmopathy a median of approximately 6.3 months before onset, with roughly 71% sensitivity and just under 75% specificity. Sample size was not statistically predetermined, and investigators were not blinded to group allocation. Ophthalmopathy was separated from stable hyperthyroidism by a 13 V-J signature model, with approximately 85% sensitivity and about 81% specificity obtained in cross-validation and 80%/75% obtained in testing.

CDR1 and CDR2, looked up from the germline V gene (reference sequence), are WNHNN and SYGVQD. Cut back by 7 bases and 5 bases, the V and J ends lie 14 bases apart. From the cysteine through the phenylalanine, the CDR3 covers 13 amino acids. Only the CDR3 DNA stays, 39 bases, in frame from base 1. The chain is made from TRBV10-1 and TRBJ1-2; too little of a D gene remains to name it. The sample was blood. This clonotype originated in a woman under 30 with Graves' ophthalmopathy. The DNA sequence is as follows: TGCGCCAGCACCCCCCCCTCGTGGTATGGCTACACCTTC. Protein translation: CASTPPSWYGYTF.